The rows below give T cell receptor beta chains drawn from one sample of a study of cytomegalovirus exposure and HLA in healthy donors. Repertoires were generated with immunoSEQ multiplex PCR, while TCRdb's copy carries only in-frame clones and drops some. Altogether some 100,000 clones are present, 60% to 75% being singletons, with the ten largest covering approximately 2.1%. The sample was PBMCs. The receptors here all came from a woman in her thirties or forties in good health and CMV-seronegative. Each CDR3 is given with its conserved first and last residue. D genes are given only for firm matches. Some rows mark clone size as missing; the rest say once, few, many or name a class of expanded clone.

-	once	TRBJ2-2	TRBV11-2	TGTGCCAGCAGCTTAGCTGGCAGCGGGGAGCTGTTTTTT	CASSLAGSGELFF
-	-	TRBJ2-3	TRBV29-1	TGCAGCGTCCCCCCGGGGGTCCCAAACACAGATACGCAGTATTTT	CSVPPGVPNTDTQYF
-	-	TRBJ1-2	TRBV11-2	TGTGCCAGCAGCTTGACCGGAGGTTCCTATGGCTACACCTTC	CASSLTGGSYGYTF
-	few	TRBJ2-5	TRBV6-5	TGTGCCAGCAGCCCAGGGTCGGAGACCCAGTACTTC	CASSPGSETQYF
-	-	TRBJ2-7	TRBV5-1	TGCGCCAGCAGCTTGACTAGTACGGTGGGCGAGCAGTACTTC	CASSLTSTVGEQYF
-	-	TRBJ2-7	TRBV5-4	TGTGCCAGCAGCCAGGACAGCCAACGGCAGTACTTC	CASSQDSQRQYF
-	-	TRBJ1-1	TRBV18	TGTGCCAGCTCCCCGGCGATGGCGGGAGCTACCATGAACACTGAAGCTTTCTTT	CASSPAMAGATMNTEAFF
TRBD1	-	TRBJ1-4	TRBV15	TGTGCCACCAGCAGGCTGACAGGGGCGCATGAAAAACTGTTTTTT	CATSRLTGAHEKLFF
-	few	TRBJ1-2	TRBV21-1	TGTGCCAGCAGCACCCGGAGGGGGCACTATGGCTACACCTTC	CASSTRRGHYGYTF
TRBD1	few	TRBJ2-3	TRBV5-1	TGCGCCAGCAGCTTGGGACAGGGTAGTACAGATACGCAGTATTTT	CASSLGQGSTDTQYF